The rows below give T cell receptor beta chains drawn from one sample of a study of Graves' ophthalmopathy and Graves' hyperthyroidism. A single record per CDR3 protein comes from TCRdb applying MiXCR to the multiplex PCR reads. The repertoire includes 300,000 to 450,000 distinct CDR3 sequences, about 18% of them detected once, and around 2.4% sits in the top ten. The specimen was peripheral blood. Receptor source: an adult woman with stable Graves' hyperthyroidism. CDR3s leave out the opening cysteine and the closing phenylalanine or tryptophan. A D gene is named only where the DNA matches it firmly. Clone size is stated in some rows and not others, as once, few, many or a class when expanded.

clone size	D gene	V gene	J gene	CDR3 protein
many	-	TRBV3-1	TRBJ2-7	ASSRLSGEQY
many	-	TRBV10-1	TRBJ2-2	ASSEGYGSTGELF
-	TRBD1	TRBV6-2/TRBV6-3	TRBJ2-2	ASRSWTGKGTGELF
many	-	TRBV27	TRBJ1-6	ASLGIWSYNSPLH
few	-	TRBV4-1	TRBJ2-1	ASSQDPVGAPYNEQF
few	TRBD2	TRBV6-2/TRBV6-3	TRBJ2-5	ASSYGTSGDQETQY
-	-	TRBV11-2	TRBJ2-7	ASSLGSRLPSYEQY
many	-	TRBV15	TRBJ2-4	ATSRVRRESKNIKY
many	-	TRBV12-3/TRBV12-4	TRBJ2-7	ASSLRRGEQY
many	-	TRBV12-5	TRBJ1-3	ASGLGTLGNTIY
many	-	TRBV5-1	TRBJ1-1	ASSLDTADPEAF
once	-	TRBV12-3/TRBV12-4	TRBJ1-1	ASSLALWELEAF
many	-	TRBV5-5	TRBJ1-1	ASSSDRYNTEAF
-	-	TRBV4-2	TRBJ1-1	ASSQAGSWTEAF
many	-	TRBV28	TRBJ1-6	ASKGILDSPLH
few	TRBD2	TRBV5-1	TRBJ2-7	ASSLAGGSGIFYEQY
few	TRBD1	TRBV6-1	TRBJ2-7	ASSLRDRGLDEQY
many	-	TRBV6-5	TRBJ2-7	ASSYATGSYEQY
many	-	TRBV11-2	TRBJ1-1	ASSMGPGHTEAF
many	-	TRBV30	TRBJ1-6	AWSVPDSANSPLH
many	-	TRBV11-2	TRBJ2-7	ASSLGLEQY
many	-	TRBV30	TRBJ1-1	AWSVQQGATEAF
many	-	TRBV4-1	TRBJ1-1	ASSQVVNTEAF
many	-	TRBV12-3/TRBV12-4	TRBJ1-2	ASAWAARNYGYT
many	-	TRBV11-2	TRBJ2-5	ASSSFEYGVETQY
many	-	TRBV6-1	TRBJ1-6	ASSEAGGHNSPLH
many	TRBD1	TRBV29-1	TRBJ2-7	SVGGQGSSYEQY
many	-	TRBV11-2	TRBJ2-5	ASSPLNREGTQY
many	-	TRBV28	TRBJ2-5	ASSFAETQY
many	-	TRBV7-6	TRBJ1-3	ASTSLRSGNTIY
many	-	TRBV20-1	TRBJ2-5	SAIRGEETQY
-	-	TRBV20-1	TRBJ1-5	SARSRATIQPQH
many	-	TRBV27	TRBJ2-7	ASSFSARAHYEQY
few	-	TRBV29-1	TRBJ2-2	SVEGFDTGELF
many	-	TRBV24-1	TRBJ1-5	ATSDPGQVGQPQH
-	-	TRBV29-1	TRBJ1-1	SVPGATNTEAF
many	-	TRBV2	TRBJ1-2	ASQRSVANYGYT
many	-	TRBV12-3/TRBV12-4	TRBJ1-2	ASSDQGDYGYT
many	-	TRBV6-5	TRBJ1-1	ASSYRFGRGISEAF
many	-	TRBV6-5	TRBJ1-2	ASSPLDNYGYT
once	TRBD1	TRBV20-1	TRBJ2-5	SSTGLIQETQY
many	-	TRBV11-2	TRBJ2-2	ASSSGYTGELF
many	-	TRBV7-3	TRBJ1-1	ASSYQGRNTEAF
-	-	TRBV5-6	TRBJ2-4	ASSRRTTTIQY
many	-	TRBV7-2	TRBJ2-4	ASSFGRRWDIQY
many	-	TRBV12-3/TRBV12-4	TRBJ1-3	ASSLRESGNTIY